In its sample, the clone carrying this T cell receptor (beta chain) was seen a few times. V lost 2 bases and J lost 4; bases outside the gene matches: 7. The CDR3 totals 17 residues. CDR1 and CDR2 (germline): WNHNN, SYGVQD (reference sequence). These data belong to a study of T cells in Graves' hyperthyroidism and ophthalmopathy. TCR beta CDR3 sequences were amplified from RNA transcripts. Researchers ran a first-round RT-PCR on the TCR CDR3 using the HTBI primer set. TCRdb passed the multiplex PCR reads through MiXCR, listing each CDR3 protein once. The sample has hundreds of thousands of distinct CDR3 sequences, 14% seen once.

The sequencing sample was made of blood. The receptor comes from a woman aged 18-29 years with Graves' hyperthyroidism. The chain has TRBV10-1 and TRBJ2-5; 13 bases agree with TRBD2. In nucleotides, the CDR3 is TGCGCCAGCAGTGAGAGTGGAGGACTAGCGGGAGCAGAGACCCAGTACTTC. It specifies CASSESGGLAGAETQYF.